This T cell receptor (beta chain) was found in a study of monozygotic twins with inflammatory bowel disease. TCRdb reprocessed the 5' RACE reads and reports one entry per CDR3 protein, with no DNA. This table lists fewer than 450,000 distinct CDR3 sequences. Study-wide findings and caveats: Patient-to-patient differences in immunosuppressive treatment may have added variability to the repertoires.

CDR1 is SEHNR and CDR2 is FQNEAQ in the germline V gene (reference sequence). This CDR3 spans 13 amino acids. For this clonotype: Its antigen is as yet unknown.

Sequenced material: blood. The origin of this receptor is a human donor with ulcerative colitis or Crohn's disease, or a healthy co-twin of an affected twin (not recorded which). This chain connects TRBV7-9 to TRBJ2-5; the D gene TCRdb calls, TRBD2, cannot be checked with no DNA. The CDR3 loop is CASRGLSQETQYF. Full variable domain (missing parts from reference TRBV7-9 and TRBJ2-5): DTGVSQNPRHKITKRGQNVTFRCDPISEHNRLYWYRQTLGQGPEFLTYFQNEAQLEKSRLLSDRFSAERPKGSFSTLEIQRTEQGDSAMYLCASRGLSQETQYFGPGTRLLVL.